These 26 T cell receptor beta chains share one sample of origin, sequenced in a study of CD8 T cells in ankylosing spondylitis. Each CDR3 protein is one row after TCRdb ran MiXCR on the 5' RACE reads. The sample consists of roughly 97,000 distinct CDR3 sequences, roughly 8.3% of them appearing once. Sequenced sample: blood, either unsorted or a sorted T cell fraction (not recorded which). These receptors came from a male donor with ankylosing spondylitis or in good health (not recorded which).

This clonotype was counted at least ten times. The rearrangement uses TRBV9 and TRBJ2-1; TRBD2 matches at 9 bases. This CDR3 region has 15 residues. V lost 0 bases and J lost 14; bases outside the gene matches: 12. Germline-derived CDR1 and CDR2 are SGDLS and YYNGEE. CDR3 sequence: CASSVDALRGRAEFF. DNA for the CDR3: TGTGCCAGCAGCGTAGACGCTTTGCGCGGGAGGGCCGAGTTCTTC.

V and J are TRBV7-6 and TRBJ1-2, with D hard to call. This CDR3 contains 12 residues. Deletions cut 6 bases from V and 4 bases from J, with 9 bases between. Per the germline V gene, CDR1 is SGHVS and CDR2 is FNYEAQ. CDR3: CASSSGFYGYTF. The CDR3, as DNA: TGTGCCAGCAGTTCAGGATTCTATGGCTACACCTTC.

This clonotype was recorded many times. The chain couples TRBV12-3 or TRBV12-4 to TRBJ2-5, with D possibly matching TRBD2 (6 bases). The CDR3 has 13 amino acids. Trimming cost V 8 bases and J 7 bases, with 17 bases left between them. In DNA form, the CDR3 reads TGTGCCAGCCAGGAGGCCGGGAGCGGGACCCAGTACTTC. Amino acid sequence: CASQEAGSGTQYF.

This clonotype showed up many times. CDR3 sequence reads: CASSLQGFHEQYF. The DNA for the CDR3 is TGTGCCAGCAGCTTGCAGGGGTTCCACGAGCAGTACTTC. J is TRBJ2-7 and V is TRBV7-2; maybe TRBD1 (6 bases). CDR1 and CDR2 from the germline V gene are SGHTA and FQGNSA. The CDR3 has 13 residues. Trimming left V 3 bases short and J 5 bases short, with 11 bases between. The whole variable domain, filled in from reference TRBV7-2 and TRBJ2-7, reads GAGVSQSPSNKVTEKGKDVELRCDPISGHTALYWYRQSLGQGLEFLIYFQGNSAPDKSGLPSDRFSAERTGGSVSTLTIQRTQQEDSAVYLCASSLQGFHEQYFGPGTRLTVT.

CDR3 DNA sequence: TGTGCCAGCACTCTCTCGGGTGCCCGTAATGAGCAGTTCTTC. It yields the protein CASTLSGARNEQFF. The V and J genes are TRBV12-3 or TRBV12-4 and TRBJ2-1; D ambiguous. Trimming pared 7 bases from V and 7 bases from J, leaving 17 bases between. The length of the CDR3 is 14 residues.

This clonotype was counted ten times or more. The chain combines TRBV6-4 with TRBJ1-1; D is unclear. Germline V lookup: CDR1 MRHNA, CDR2 SNTAGT. The CDR3 covers 14 residues. V gave up 7 bases and J gave up 1 base, with 13 bases separating them. CDR3 bases: TGTGCCAGCAAATCGGCGGGAACGAACACTGAAGCTTTCTTT. Protein: CASKSAGTNTEAFF.

Ten or more counts support this clonotype. This chain uses TRBV7-8 with TRBJ1-2, with 11 bases identical to TRBD1. The CDR3 is made up of 16 amino acids. Germline CDR1 is SGHVS and CDR2 is FQNEAQ. V dropped 5 bases and J dropped 4; count of bases not matched to a gene: 9. The chain's CDR3 is CASSQQDRGRSYGYTF. For the CDR3, the DNA is TGTGCCAGCAGCCAACAGGACAGGGGGCGAAGCTATGGCTACACCTTC.

The chain recombines TRBV4-3 with TRBJ2-1; D not certain. Germline lookup yields CDR1 LGHNA and CDR2 YSLEER. The CDR3 consists of 14 residues. Trimming took 0 bases from V and 5 from J, leaving 8 bases between them. DNA for the CDR3: TGCGCCAGCAGCCAAGACCACAGTCACAATGAGCAGTTCTTC. Its protein is CASSQDHSHNEQFF.

In its sample, this clonotype was seen many times. CDR3 sequence: CASSSGPNYGYTF. CDR3 sequence (DNA): TGTGCCAGCAGCTCGGGTCCCAACTATGGCTACACCTTC. This chain joins TRBV7-6 and TRBJ1-2; D not resolved. This CDR3 has 13 amino acids. Germline loops: CDR1 SGHVS, CDR2 FNYEAQ. The V gene lost 4 bases and the J gene lost 2 bases, with 8 bases spanning the gap.

On this clonotype: A much larger clone lies one base from this, so it may be a read error. The rearrangement uses TRBV20-1 and TRBJ2-1; 12 bases are a match to TRBD2. CDR1 is DFQATT and CDR2 is SNEGSKA in the germline V gene (reference sequence). V trimming: 3 bases; J trimming: 5 bases; junction bases outside the gene matches: 8. CDR3 size: 16 residues. The CDR3 region has the DNA TGCAGTGCTAGTATGCTAGCGGGGGGGCCACACAATGAGCAGTTCTTC. The encoded protein is CSASMLAGGPHNEQFF.

Many counts were recorded for this clonotype. V gene TRBV20-1 combines with J gene TRBJ2-7, with 8 bases aligning to TRBD2. Unmatched junction bases numbered 10, after V lost 0 bases and J lost 3 bases. Germline CDR1 and CDR2: DFQATT and SNEGSKA (reference sequence). The length of the CDR3 is 16 residues. In DNA, the CDR3 is TGCAGTGCTAGAGATATTAGCGGGGCGGGGTTCTACGAGCAGTACTTC. It specifies CSARDISGAGFYEQYF.

This clonotype was counted at least ten times. V and J are TRBV6-5 and TRBJ1-2; TRBD1 agrees at 10 bases. The CDR3 is made up of 15 amino acids. CDR1 and CDR2 from the germline V gene are MNHEY and SVGAGI. J gave up 8 bases and V 0 bases, and 6 bases lay outside the gene matches. CDR3 region: CASSYSTGTGDGYTF. In DNA form, the CDR3 reads TGTGCCAGCAGTTACTCGACCGGGACAGGGGACGGCTACACCTTC.

This clonotype was recorded a few times. The DNA for the CDR3 is TGTGCCAGCCGCGGGGACTCCTACGAGCAGTACTTC. Protein product: CASRGDSYEQYF. V and J are TRBV2 and TRBJ2-7, with a weak D call TRBD2 (6 bases). V dropped 8 bases and J dropped 0 bases, with 8 bases sitting between them. This CDR3 comprises 12 residues. From germline, CDR1 is SNHLY and CDR2 FYNNEI. The variable domain in full, completed from reference TRBV2 and TRBJ2-7, reads EPEVTQTPSHQVTQMGQEVILRCVPISNHLYFYWYRQILGQKVEFLVSFYNNEISEKSEIFDDQFSVERPDGSNFTLKIRSTKLEDSAMYFCASRGDSYEQYFGPGTRLTVT.

This clonotype was observed a handful of times. A read error may explain this, as a much larger clone is one base away. This chain connects TRBV28 to TRBJ2-5; 10 bases line up with TRBD1. Germline assignment: CDR1 MDHEN and CDR2 SYDVKM. J lost 9 bases, V lost 6 bases, and 10 bases had no gene match. This CDR3 contains 14 residues. The DNA of the CDR3 is TGTGCCAGCAGCGGGGACAGGGGCGATGAGGCCCAGTACTTC. Amino acid sequence: CASSGDRGDEAQYF.

This clonotype appeared many times. The chain links TRBV29-1 to TRBJ2-5; D not certain. Germline V lookup: CDR1 SQVTM, CDR2 ANQGSEA. The length of the CDR3 is 10 residues. V dropped 3 bases and J dropped 5 bases, with 4 bases sitting between them. In DNA form, the CDR3 reads TGCAGCGTTGACTCGGAGACCCAGTACTTC. The encoded protein is CSVDSETQYF.

This clonotype was found many times. The chain uses TRBV12-3 or TRBV12-4 and TRBJ2-7; D unresolved. The CDR3 has 14 amino acids. The V gene lost 0 bases and the J gene lost 3 bases, with 9 bases spanning the gap. As DNA, the CDR3 is TGTGCCAGCAGTTTAGCGCCTAAAAGCTACGAGCAGTACTTC. Its protein product is CASSLAPKSYEQYF.

This clonotype was counted between two and nine times. The V and J genes are TRBV27 and TRBJ2-2; D is ambiguous. CDR3 length: 14 residues. Germline CDR1 reads MNHEY; CDR2 reads SMNVEV (reference sequence). The CDR3 region has the DNA TGTGCAAACTCACCCCCAGGGAACACCGGGGAGCTGTTTTTT. Protein: CANSPPGNTGELFF.

This clonotype was counted at least ten times. The J gene is TRBJ1-5, the V gene TRBV6-2 or TRBV6-3; perhaps TRBD1 as D (5 bases). Deletions cut 2 bases from V and 2 bases from J, with 13 bases between. Germline CDR1 is MNHEY and CDR2 is SVGEGT. The CDR3 extends over 16 amino acids. Here the CDR3 DNA reads TGTGCCAGCAGTTACGATCGGGGGTCAGGCAATCAGCCCCAGCATTTT. Amino acid sequence: CASSYDRGSGNQPQHF.

This clonotype was seen at least ten times. This chain joins TRBV4-2 and TRBJ2-7; D ambiguous. V was trimmed by 4 bases and J by 5 bases, leaving 9 bases between them. Germline values: CDR1 LGHNA, CDR2 YNFKEQ. This CDR3 region has 12 residues. CDR3 coding DNA: TGTGCCAGCAGCCGTGGCTTCAACGAGCAGTACTTC. Its translation is CASSRGFNEQYF.

Many counts were recorded for this clonotype. The chain is built from TRBV29-1 and TRBJ2-6; D possibly corresponds to TRBD1 (6 bases). CDR1 is SQVTM and CDR2 is ANQGSEA in the germline V gene. This CDR3 comprises 14 residues. V dropped 6 bases and J dropped 0 bases, with 9 bases sitting between them. This CDR3 is CSVDSPSGANVLTF. In DNA form, the CDR3 reads TGCAGCGTGGACAGCCCCTCTGGGGCCAACGTCCTGACTTTC.

This clonotype was counted many times. The chain carries TRBV29-1 and TRBJ2-6; D uncertain. This CDR3 comprises 13 residues. V was cut by 5 bases and J by 0 bases, with 5 bases left in between. From germline, CDR1 is SQVTM and CDR2 ANQGSEA. CDR3 amino acids: CSVRDSGANVLTF. The DNA for the CDR3 is TGCAGCGTTAGGGACTCTGGGGCCAACGTCCTGACTTTC.

In this sample, this clonotype turned up many times. The rearrangement links TRBV20-1 to TRBJ2-3, with 11 bases identical to TRBD2. The germline gives CDR1 DFQATT, CDR2 SNEGSKA (reference sequence). Germline trimming cut 6 bases from V and 0 bases from J; bases unmatched to any gene: 5. There are 15 residues in the CDR3. This chain's CDR3 is CSAHSGRVSTDTQYF. The CDR3 bases are TGCAGTGCCCATAGCGGGAGGGTTAGCACAGATACGCAGTATTTT.

This clonotype was counted ten times or more. The chain combines TRBV4-2 with TRBJ1-5; possibly TRBD1 for D (5 bases). Between the trimmed V and J ends, which lost 0 bases and 0 bases, there was a span of 12 bases. This CDR3 has 17 amino acids. Germline V CDR1 and CDR2: LGHNA, YNFKEQ. The CDR3 coding sequence is TGTGCCAGCAGCCAAGAGATGGGGGGTTATAGCAATCAGCCCCAGCATTTT. It is translated as CASSQEMGGYSNQPQHF.

At least ten counts were recorded for this clonotype. The chain uses TRBV6-5 and TRBJ2-1; 7 bases map to TRBD2. CDR3 length: 15 amino acids. Germline V gene lookup returns CDR1 MNHEY and CDR2 SVGAGI. V lost 1 base to trimming and J lost 1 base; unmatched junction nucleotides: 1. The CDR3 DNA is TGTGCCAGCAGTTACTACGGGGGGTCCTACAATGAGCAGTTCTTC. Translating it yields CASSYYGGSYNEQFF.

This clonotype has a count of ten or more. This chain connects TRBV20-1 to TRBJ1-6; no clear D. V lost 4 bases, J lost 10 bases, and 23 bases lay in between. There are 16 residues in the CDR3. Germline V gene data show CDR1 as DFQATT and CDR2 as SNEGSKA (reference sequence). The CDR3 loop is CSATTRPTGLDSPLHF. CDR3 bases: TGCAGTGCTACTACCAGACCCACCGGTTTGGACTCACCCCTCCACTTT.

This clonotype was recorded at least ten times. The chain combines TRBV5-1 with TRBJ2-2, with a possible D match to TRBD1 (5 bases). V was trimmed by 5 bases and J by 1 base, leaving 12 bases between them. Germline V gene sequence: CDR1 SGHRS, CDR2 YFSETQ. The CDR3 is made up of 15 amino acids. CDR3 loop: CASRPPDKNTGELFF. The CDR3 DNA is TGCGCCAGCAGGCCCCCGGACAAGAACACCGGGGAGCTGTTTTTT.